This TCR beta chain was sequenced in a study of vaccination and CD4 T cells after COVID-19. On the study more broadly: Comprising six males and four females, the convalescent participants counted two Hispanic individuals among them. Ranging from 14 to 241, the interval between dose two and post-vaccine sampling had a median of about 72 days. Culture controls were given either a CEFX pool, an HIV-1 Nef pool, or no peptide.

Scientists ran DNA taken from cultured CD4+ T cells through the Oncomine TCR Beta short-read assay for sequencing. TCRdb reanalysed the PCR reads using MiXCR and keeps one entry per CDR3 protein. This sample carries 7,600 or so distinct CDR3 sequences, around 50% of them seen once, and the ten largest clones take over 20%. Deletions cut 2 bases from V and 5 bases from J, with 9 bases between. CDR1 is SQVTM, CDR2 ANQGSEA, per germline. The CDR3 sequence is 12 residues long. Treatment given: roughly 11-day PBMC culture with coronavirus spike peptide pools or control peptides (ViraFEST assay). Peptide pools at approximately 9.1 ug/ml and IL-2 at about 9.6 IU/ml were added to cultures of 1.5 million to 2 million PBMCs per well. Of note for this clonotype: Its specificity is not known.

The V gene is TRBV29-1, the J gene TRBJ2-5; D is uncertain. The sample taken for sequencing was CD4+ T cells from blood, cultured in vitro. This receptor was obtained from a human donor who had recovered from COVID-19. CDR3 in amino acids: CSVEIGSETQYF. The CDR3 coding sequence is TGCAGCGTTGAAATTGGCTCGGAGACCCAGTACTTC.